This T cell receptor beta chain came from a study of T cell changes during pregnancy in multiple sclerosis. Generated by immunoSEQ multiplex PCR, the TCRdb table keeps only in-frame clones and is missing some. The sample includes just under 35,000 clones, around 90% seen only once; the top ten take almost 4.5%. This CDR3 is 15 amino acids long. The V and J ends lost 4 bases and 7 bases, in that order; junction bases with no gene match: 6. Germline V gene lookup returns CDR1 MNHEY and CDR2 SMNVEV (reference sequence). The input for sequencing was peripheral blood, taken in the second trimester of pregnancy. The sequence came from a female donor in good health, enrolled as a control in a pregnancy study. The V gene is TRBV27, the J gene TRBJ2-1; 11 bases fit TRBD2. The CDR3 protein is CASSSTSGKENEQFF. CDR3 sequence (DNA): TGTGCCAGCAGTTCGACTAGCGGGAAGGAGAATGAGCAGTTCTTC.